This TCR beta chain appears in the sequencing data of a study of T-cell reconstitution after alpha-beta-depleted transplantation in children. Study-wide results and limits: Roughly two months post-transplant, alpha-beta T cells reportedly originated from several hundred graft clones that had expanded. Some patients' high day-60 TCRbeta diversity was attributed to recipient cells surviving conditioning. Most T-cell counts and diversity one year after the transplant came from T cells that were newly produced.

Points on this clonotype: Its specificity is not known.

Unique molecular identifiers were incorporated during preparation of the TCRbeta library. TCRdb used MiXCR to reprocess the PCR reads, holding one entry per CDR3 protein. In the table there are approximately 1,000,000 distinct CDR3 sequences, about 31% of which are singletons. The CDR3 is 10 amino acids. V was trimmed by 8 bases and J by 7 bases, leaving 5 bases between them. Germline-derived CDR1 and CDR2 are KGHSH and LQKENI. This specimen consisted of PBMCs, mostly from graft donor cells, obtained 360 days after TCRalphabeta/CD19-depleted stem cell transplant. The sequence was obtained from a boy younger than two who had a stem cell transplant for SCID, so the T cells may come from the graft donor. The genes are TRBV18 and TRBJ2-2, with D uncertain. DNA for the CDR3: TGTGCCAGCCGTGACGGGGAGCTGTTTTTT. Its protein product is CASRDGELFF.